The TCR beta chain described here comes from a study of blood T cells in healthy people across ages (dated by TCRdb to 2013 to 2016). About the investigation overall: In model experiments, roughly one uniquely barcoded TCR beta cDNA molecule per two T cells was captured by template switching. The donors were divided into four age groups: young (average about 16 years), middle-aged (approximately 39), aged (62) and long-lived (around 87). The study measured age-related changes in TCR beta repertoire diversity using deep sequencing normalized with unique cDNA molecular identifiers. Using the same blood draw, the study looked at two additional independent replicas of 1 million unique cDNA reads for two donors, one aged 18 to 29 and the other aged 80 or older. Paper-wide results and their limitations: Estimates of total diversity from one million sequenced T cells were regarded as lower bounds and underestimates. The CMV infection status of donors was not known, potentially confounding age-related changes in expanded clonotypes. Compared with the aged group, the long-lived group had more naive CD4+ T cells, fewer expanded clones and increased TCR diversity, suggesting age selection. Observed TCR beta diversity correlated strongly with the percentage of naive T cells measured by flow cytometry. Bulk unsorted PBMC profiling prevented conclusive comparison of naive and antigen-experienced compartments. As age increased, observed TCR beta diversity per million T cells dropped in a roughly linear way, and a significant reduction was already evident by age about 40.

CDR1 and CDR2 are drawn from the germline V gene (reference sequence): DFQATT, SNEGSKA. The cysteine opens and the phenylalanine closes a CDR3 of 15 amino acids. The CDR3 DNA has 45 bases and is translated from base 1. Relative to germline, V is 3 bases shorter and J is 5 bases shorter, with 19 bases between their ends. Many counts were recorded for this clonotype. This receptor's antigen is unknown. No much larger clonotype is one base removed from it; base qualities were not supplied. Libraries were made using 5' RACE. Instrument used: Illumina HiSeq 2500. A second PCR of roughly 7 to 11 cycles was run with a J-beta primer mix and a sample-barcoded 5' primer. Each TCR beta cDNA molecule received a unique molecular identifier from a template-switch 5' adaptor carrying 12 random nucleotides. At least 2.5 million CDR3-containing paired-end reads were obtained from each sample. First-strand cDNA synthesis was performed from all RNA using the Mint cDNA synthesis kit, with priming by a TRBC-specific oligonucleotide. After uracil-DNA glycosylase treatment, a first 18-cycle PCR used universal primers M1SS and BC2_uni_R on all cDNA. The source study handled its data this way. Normalization of each sample was performed by random selection of 1 million high-quality reads, each carrying a distinct molecular identifier. Instead of being binned into consensus sequences, reads that shared molecular identifiers were thrown out. CDR3 identification, clonotype clustering and error correction used MiTCR with a Q25 quality threshold and the strictest error-elimination algorithm. A nonparametric unseen species model with Euler transformation was used to estimate lower-bound total TCR beta diversity. The raw public data were reprocessed by TCRdb itself: fastp quality trimming at Q25, MiXCR clonotype calling, in-frame beta chains only. Rows with one shared CDR3 protein collapse into an entry with the most common genes and DNA. For this entry, the V and J calls and clone size follow TCRdb and not the study's own pipeline. The sample contains about 930,000 distinct CDR3 sequences, 25% to 35% of them found a single time. Roughly 10% of the sample is taken by the ten largest.

Donors were 40 or so systemically healthy Caucasian individuals from Russia aged roughly 6 to 90 years. Each donor gave 8 to 10 milliliters of peripheral blood, drawn into EDTA-treated Vacutainer tubes. PBMCs were isolated by Ficoll-Paque density-gradient centrifugation, with at least 6 million obtained per sample. Trizol reagent was used to extract total RNA from the PBMCs, yielding at least 5.5 micrograms per sample. For every donor, flow cytometry on a PBMC aliquot measured the percentage of naive CD45RAhigh/CD27high T cells. Separately, the same data were catalogued under a study of T cells of mothers and their children. Drawing on the second study: Donors were nine systemically healthy Caucasian individuals: three mothers and their six children. cDNA synthesis consumed the entire amount of extracted RNA, loaded at around 1.5 ug RNA in each 15 ul reaction. Sample barcodes and 2-4 random nucleotides were added via the M1S primer in the second PCR. Each mother yielded over 9.5 million TCR beta CDR3 reads and each child about 3 million reads. In both related and unrelated pairs, thymic selection shapes the output of TCR recombination in a similar way, with inherited differences having only a minor effect. Normalized repertoire overlap was always found to be slightly, but never significantly, higher in related mother-child pairs than in unrelated mother-child pairs. No persistent microchimeric T cell clones were found, with a detection sensitivity of roughly 99 clones per million clonotypes. The study used deep NGS to compare TCR beta repertoires of mothers and children, seeking features distinguishing related mother-child pairs from unrelated individuals. On average, the children were approximately 12 +/- 4 years old, while the mothers were 40 +/- 4 years old. After adapters were ligated using NEBNext reagents, the libraries underwent 100+100 nt paired-end sequencing on an Illumina HiSeq 2000. To avoid cross-contamination, the mother libraries and the child libraries were prepared a month apart and sequenced in separate runs. Each donor had between roughly 450,000 and 2,300,000 distinct TCR beta clonotypes identified. Naive TCR beta clonotypes were estimated from low-frequency clonotypes matched to each donor's FACS-determined naive share, without sorting.

This sequence originates from a woman aged 40 to 49 in good health. The chain uses TRBV20-1 and TRBJ2-5; the D match is possibly TRBD1 or TRBD2, with 5 bases aligned in each. Sequencing was carried out using blood. At the DNA level, the sequence is TGCAGTGCTAGCGCTCCCGGGACCCCAGGGGAGACCCAGTACTTC. Its protein is CSASAPGTPGETQYF.